This TCR beta chain originates from a study of shared clonotypes between healthy human individuals. The protocol was immunoSEQ multiplex PCR, while the TCRdb copy is restricted to in-frame clones and leaves out a portion. The profile shows some 790,000 clones, about two thirds of them singletons. This CDR3 is 13 amino acids long. The germline gives CDR1 LNHDA, CDR2 SQIVND (reference sequence). V was trimmed by 9 bases and J by 6 bases, leaving 14 bases between them. The sample was memory CD4+ T cells sorted from blood. Described subset: CD45RA-negative fraction. The clonotype comes from a woman between 25 and 40 years old in good health. The V gene is TRBV19, the J gene TRBJ2-2, with D perhaps TRBD1 or TRBD2 (5 bases each). CDR3 residues: CASERGGPGELFF. In nucleotides, the CDR3 is TGTGCCAGCGAGAGGGGTGGGCCCGGGGAGCTGTTTTTT.